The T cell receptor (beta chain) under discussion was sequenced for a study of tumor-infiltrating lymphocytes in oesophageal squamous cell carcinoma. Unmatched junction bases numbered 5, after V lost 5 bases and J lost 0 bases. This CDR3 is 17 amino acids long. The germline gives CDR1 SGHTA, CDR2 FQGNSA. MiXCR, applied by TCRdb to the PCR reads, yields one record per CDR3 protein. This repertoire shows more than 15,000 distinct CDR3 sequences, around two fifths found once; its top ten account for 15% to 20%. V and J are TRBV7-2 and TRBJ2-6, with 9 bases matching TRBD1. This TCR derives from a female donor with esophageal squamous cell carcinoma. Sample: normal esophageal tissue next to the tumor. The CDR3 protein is CASSLTGGVSGANVLTF. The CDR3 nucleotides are TGTGCCAGCAGCCTGACAGGGGGAGTCTCTGGGGCCAACGTCCTGACTTTC. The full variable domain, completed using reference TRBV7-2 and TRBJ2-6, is GAGVSQSPSNKVTEKGKDVELRCDPISGHTALYWYRQSLGQGLEFLIYFQGNSAPDKSGLPSDRFSAERTGGSVSTLTIQRTQQEDSAVYLCASSLTGGVSGANVLTFGAGSRLTVL.